The sample holds a few counts of the clone carrying this T cell receptor beta chain. Its antigen is currently unknown. Healthy Caucasian donors formed the entire cohort. The data were obtained in a study of identical twins. Study-level points and caveats: Cord blood's abundant beta clonotypes had fewer insertions, unlike memory repertoires.

With 4 bases clipped from V and 5 bases from J, the junction kept 10 bases outside the gene matches. Germline V gene data show CDR1 as SGHTA and CDR2 as FQGTGA. This CDR3 has 16 amino acids. One entry per CDR3 protein results from TCRdb running MiXCR on the 5' RACE reads. Altogether about 920,000 distinct CDR3 sequences are present, roughly 12% being singletons, with the ten largest covering 1.5% to 2%. The data were also submitted as part of a second study, on yellow fever vaccine responses in identical twins. Turning to that study: The T cell response to vaccination in identical twins was reportedly partly convergent and partly personalized.

This clonotype was obtained from a woman aged 18-35 years in good health. The material sequenced was PBMCs. The V call is TRBV7-3, the J call TRBJ2-1; 8 bases line up with TRBD2. This CDR3 reads CASSSAGTRKNNEQFF. CDR3 coding DNA: TGTGCCAGCAGCTCGGCCGGGACTAGAAAAAACAATGAGCAGTTCTTC.